This record covers a single TCR beta chain. The data were taken from a study of blood T cell repertoires in COVID-19. Assay: immunoSEQ multiplex PCR; the TCRdb copy retains only in-frame clones and omits some. Among about 190,000 clones listed, approximately 84% were seen once. From germline, CDR1 is SNHLY and CDR2 FYNNEI. Trimming at V came to 6 bases and at J to 6 bases, leaving 8 bases not matched to a gene. The CDR3 covers 14 residues. Sequences were obtained from PBMCs or T cells enriched from blood (not recorded which). This receptor was identified in a woman in her twenties or thirties who had recovered from COVID-19. The chain combines TRBV2 with TRBJ2-1, with 7 bases fitting TRBD2. The CDR3 spells CASSRLASINEQFF. The CDR3 bases are TGTGCCAGCAGCCGACTAGCTTCAATCAATGAGCAGTTCTTC.